This T cell receptor beta chain was sequenced during a study of T cell repertoires in cytomegalovirus infection. Turning to the study itself: Use of recently identified HLA-C-restricted and well-studied HLA-B-restricted CMV epitopes was part of the study. CMV infection plus the matching HLA type was flagged by public TCR beta signatures.

Findings and limits, study-wide: In two of eight donors, the top clonotype was HLA-C-restricted CMV-specific. Carriers of CMV and the relevant HLA type were discriminated by public TCR beta frequency.

As concerns this clonotype: Antigen: not known.

TCRdb re-called the reads with MiXCR, one entry per CDR3 protein. The data show fewer than 1,000,000 distinct CDR3 sequences, approximately 31% seen once. The CDR3 runs to 16 residues. Germline trimming cut 4 bases from V and 1 base from J; bases unmatched to any gene: 6. Germline assignment: CDR1 SEHNR and CDR2 FQNEAQ (reference sequence). This TCR derives from a human donor in good health (CMV status not recorded). Some clones in this sample may be carry-over from other donors' samples. The sample was cultured CD8+ T cells from PBMCs, taken from culture after CMV antigen stimulation. The rearrangement links TRBV7-9 to TRBJ2-1, with 8 nucleotides matching TRBD1. This CDR3 is CASSSDRGQSYNEQFF. Here the CDR3 DNA reads TGTGCCAGCAGCTCCGACAGGGGCCAGTCCTACAATGAGCAGTTCTTC.